This T cell receptor beta chain was identified in a study of T cells after yellow fever vaccination. Ten or more counts support this clonotype. This CDR3 is 13 amino acids long. The V gene end was trimmed by 8 bases and the J gene end by 3 bases; junction bases not matched to a gene: 6. Germline assignment: CDR1 KGHSH and CDR2 LQKENI. Via MiXCR, TCRdb re-called the 5' RACE reads, giving one row per CDR3 protein. The data hold almost 600,000 distinct CDR3 sequences, with less than 15% observed a single time. The starting material was PBMCs, obtained on the day of the yellow fever booster vaccination. The TCR comes from a man aged 25-40 years who received the YFV17D yellow fever vaccine. This chain connects TRBV18 to TRBJ2-5; 7 bases align to TRBD1. The CDR3 DNA sequence: TGTGCCAGCAGCCCGGGACAGAAAGAGACCCAGTACTTC. It specifies CASSPGQKETQYF.